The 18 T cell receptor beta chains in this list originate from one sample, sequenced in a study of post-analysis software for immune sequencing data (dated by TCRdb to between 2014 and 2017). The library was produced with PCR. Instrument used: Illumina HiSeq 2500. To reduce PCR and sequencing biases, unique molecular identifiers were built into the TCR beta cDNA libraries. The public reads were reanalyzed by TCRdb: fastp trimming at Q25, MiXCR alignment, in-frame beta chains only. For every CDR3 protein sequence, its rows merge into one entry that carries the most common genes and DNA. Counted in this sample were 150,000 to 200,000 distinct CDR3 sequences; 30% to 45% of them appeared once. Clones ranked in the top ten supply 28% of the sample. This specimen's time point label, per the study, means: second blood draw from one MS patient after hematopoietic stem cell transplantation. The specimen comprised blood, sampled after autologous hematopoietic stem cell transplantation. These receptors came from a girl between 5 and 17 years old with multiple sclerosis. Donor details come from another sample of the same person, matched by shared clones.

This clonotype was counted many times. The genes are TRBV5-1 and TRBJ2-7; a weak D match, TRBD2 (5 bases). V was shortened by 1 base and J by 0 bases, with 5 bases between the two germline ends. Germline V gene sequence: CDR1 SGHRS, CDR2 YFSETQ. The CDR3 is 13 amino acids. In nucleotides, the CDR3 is TGCGCCAGCAGCTTGACTAGCTCCTACGAGCAGTACTTC. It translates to CASSLTSSYEQYF. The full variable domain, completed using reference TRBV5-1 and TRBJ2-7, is KAGVTQTPRYLIKTRGQQVTLSCSPISGHRSVSWYQQTPGQGLQFLFEYFSETQRNKGNFPGRFSGRQFSNSRSEMNVSTLELGDSALYLCASSLTSSYEQYFGPGTRLTVT.

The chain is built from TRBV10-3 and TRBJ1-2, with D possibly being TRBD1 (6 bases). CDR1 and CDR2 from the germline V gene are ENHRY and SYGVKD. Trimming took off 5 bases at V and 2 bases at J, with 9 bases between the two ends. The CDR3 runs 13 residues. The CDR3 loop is CAISRTDNYGYTF. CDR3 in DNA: TGTGCCATCAGTAGGACAGACAACTATGGCTACACCTTC.

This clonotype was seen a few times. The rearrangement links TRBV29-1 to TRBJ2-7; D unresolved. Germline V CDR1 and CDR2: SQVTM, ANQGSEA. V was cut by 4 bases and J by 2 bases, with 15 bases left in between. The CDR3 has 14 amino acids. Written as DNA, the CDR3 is TGCAGCGTTGTAGGGTCCGATAATCCCTACGAGCAGTACTTC. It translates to CSVVGSDNPYEQYF.

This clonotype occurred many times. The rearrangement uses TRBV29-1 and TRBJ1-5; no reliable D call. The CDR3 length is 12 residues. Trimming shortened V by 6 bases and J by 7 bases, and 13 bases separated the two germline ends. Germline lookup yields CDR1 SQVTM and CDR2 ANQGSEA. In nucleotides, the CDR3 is TGCAGCGTCTCTGAGGGCTTCCAGCCCCAGCATTTT. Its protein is CSVSEGFQPQHF.

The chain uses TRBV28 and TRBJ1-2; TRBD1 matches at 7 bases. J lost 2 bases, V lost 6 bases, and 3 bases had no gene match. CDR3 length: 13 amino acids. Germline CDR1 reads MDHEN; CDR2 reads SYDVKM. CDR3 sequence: CASRGTVNYGYTF. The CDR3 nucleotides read TGTGCCAGCAGGGGGACAGTCAACTATGGCTACACCTTC.

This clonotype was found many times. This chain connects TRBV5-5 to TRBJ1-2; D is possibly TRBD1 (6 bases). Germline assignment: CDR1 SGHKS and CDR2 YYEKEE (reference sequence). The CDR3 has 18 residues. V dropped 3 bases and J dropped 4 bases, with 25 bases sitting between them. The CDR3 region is CASSYRGADKEKGYGYTF. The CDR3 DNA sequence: TGTGCCAGCAGCTACCGGGGGGCAGACAAAGAAAAGGGCTATGGCTACACCTTC.

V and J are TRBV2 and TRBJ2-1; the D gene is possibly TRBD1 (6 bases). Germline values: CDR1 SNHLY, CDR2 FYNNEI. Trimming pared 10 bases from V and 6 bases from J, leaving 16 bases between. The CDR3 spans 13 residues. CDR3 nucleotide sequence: TGTGCCACCTGTGAGCAGGGGCTCAATGAGCAGTTCTTC. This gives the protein CATCEQGLNEQFF.

The CDR3 nucleotides are TGTGCCAGCAGCCCCCGGGTTGTGGCTGAAGCTTTCTTT. Encoded protein: CASSPRVVAEAFF. The V gene is TRBV7-9, the J gene TRBJ1-1; D unresolved. Trimming stripped 5 bases from V and 6 bases from J, with 13 bases between. The CDR3 runs to 13 residues. Germline V gene data show CDR1 as SEHNR and CDR2 as FQNEAQ (reference sequence).

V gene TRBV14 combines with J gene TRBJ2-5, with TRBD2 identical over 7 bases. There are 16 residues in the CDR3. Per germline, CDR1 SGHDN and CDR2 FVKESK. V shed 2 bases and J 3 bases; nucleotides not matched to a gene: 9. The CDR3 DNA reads TGTGCCAGCAGCCAATATCCTAGCGGTACAAAAGAGACCCAGTACTTC. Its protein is CASSQYPSGTKETQYF.

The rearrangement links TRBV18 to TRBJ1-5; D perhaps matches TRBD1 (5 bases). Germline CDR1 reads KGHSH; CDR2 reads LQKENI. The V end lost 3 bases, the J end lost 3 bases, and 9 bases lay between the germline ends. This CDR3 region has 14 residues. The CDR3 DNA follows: TGTGCCAGCTCACCGGGCAGGGTCAATCAGCCCCAGCATTTT. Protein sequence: CASSPGRVNQPQHF.

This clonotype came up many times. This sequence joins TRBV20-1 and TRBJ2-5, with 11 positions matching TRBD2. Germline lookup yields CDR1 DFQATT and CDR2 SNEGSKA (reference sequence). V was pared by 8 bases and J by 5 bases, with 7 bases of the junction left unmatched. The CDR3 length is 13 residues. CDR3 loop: CSSLAGEAETQYF. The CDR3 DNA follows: TGCAGTTCACTAGCGGGAGAGGCGGAGACCCAGTACTTC.

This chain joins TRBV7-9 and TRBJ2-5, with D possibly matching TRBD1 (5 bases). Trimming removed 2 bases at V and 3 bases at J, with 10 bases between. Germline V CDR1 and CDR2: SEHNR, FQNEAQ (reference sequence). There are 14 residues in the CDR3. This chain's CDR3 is CASSLSAGKETQYF. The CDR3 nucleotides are TGTGCCAGCAGCTTATCCGCAGGGAAAGAGACCCAGTACTTC.

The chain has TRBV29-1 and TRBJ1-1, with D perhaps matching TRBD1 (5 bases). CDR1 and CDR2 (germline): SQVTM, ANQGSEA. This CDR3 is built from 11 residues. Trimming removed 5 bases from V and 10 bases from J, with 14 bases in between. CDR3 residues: CSVWGGHRAFF. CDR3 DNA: TGCAGCGTTTGGGGAGGACATCGAGCTTTCTTT.

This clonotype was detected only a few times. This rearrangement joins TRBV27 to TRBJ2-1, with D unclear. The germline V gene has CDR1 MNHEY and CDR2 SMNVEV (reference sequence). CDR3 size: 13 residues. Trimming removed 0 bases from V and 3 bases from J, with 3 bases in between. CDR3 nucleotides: TGTGCCAGCAGTTTATCAGACTACAATGAGCAGTTCTTC. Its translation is CASSLSDYNEQFF.

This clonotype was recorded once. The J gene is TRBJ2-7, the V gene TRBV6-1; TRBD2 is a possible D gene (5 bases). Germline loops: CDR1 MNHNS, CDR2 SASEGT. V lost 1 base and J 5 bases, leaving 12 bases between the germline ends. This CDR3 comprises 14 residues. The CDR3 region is CASSEGQEVNEQYF. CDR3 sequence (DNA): TGTGCCAGCAGTGAAGGGCAGGAGGTCAACGAGCAGTACTTC.

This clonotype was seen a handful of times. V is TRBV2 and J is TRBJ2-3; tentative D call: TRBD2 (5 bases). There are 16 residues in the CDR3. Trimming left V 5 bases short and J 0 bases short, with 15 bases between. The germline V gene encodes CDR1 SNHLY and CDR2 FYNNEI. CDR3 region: CASSPGERESTDTQYF. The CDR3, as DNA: TGTGCCAGCAGTCCGGGTGAGAGGGAAAGCACAGATACGCAGTATTTT.

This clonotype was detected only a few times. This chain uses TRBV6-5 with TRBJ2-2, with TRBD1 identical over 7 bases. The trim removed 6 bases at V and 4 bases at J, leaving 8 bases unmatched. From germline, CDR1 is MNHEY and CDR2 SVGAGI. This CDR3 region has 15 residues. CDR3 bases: TGTGCCAGCAGGGCTCGGGACAGAACCACCGGGGAGCTGTTTTTT. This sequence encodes CASRARDRTTGELFF.

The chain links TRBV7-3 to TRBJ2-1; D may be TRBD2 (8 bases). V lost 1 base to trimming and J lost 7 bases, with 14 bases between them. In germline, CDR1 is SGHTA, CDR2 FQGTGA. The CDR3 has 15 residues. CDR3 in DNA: TGTGCCAGCAGCTTAAAGGGGGCGGGAGGAAATGAGCAGTTCTTC. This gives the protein CASSLKGAGGNEQFF.